This T cell receptor (beta chain) was identified during a study of blood T cell repertoires in COVID-19 (dated by TCRdb to the early 2020s). With regard to the full study: Samples from collaborators originated in the United States, Italy and Spain and spanned both the acute and convalescent phases of COVID-19. The material from the prospective study consisted of cDNA or gDNA derived from T cells, B-cell-depleted T cells, or PBMCs. Subjects who had been exposed to COVID-19, were actively infected with it, or had recovered from it provided the deeply sampled blood TCRbeta repertoires that made up the dataset. The repertoires were made available in a free public database intended to serve as a resource for research on the immune response to SARS-CoV-2. Samples came from the ongoing ImmuneRACE study (first 160 participants) plus 1,254 subjects from 6 global collaborators. A de-identified subject ID, COVID-19 status, age in years and sex were almost always included in the sample metadata. Where HLA class I and class II types were available, the types were taken from metadata supplied by the sample provider, not from assay-based typing.

TCRbeta CDR3 regions were amplified from genomic DNA using the immunoSEQ Assay, a bias-controlled multiplex PCR. In the paper's pipeline: Nucleated cell counts per sample were estimated from amplification of reference gene primers within the assay. To quantify the absolute abundance of each unique TCRbeta CDR3 rearrangement, sequence reads were collapsed and filtered. Productive Simpson clonality was computed per sample as the square root of Simpson's diversity index over productive rearrangements. Entries here come from immuneACCESS through TCRdb and include only in-frame sequences with V and J called. Some clones fail to appear in such tables; in the studies checked, an unresolved V gene covers under half of the shortfall, and the cause of the remainder is unknown. Clone size and V and J calls were adopted from that table, with D and trimming inferred from the DNA. The sample table contains 330,000 or so clones; only one count was recorded for roughly 87% of them. The top ten hold approximately 10% of the sample.

There are a few counts of this clone. Its antigen target is currently unknown. Base-call qualities are not available, and no considerably larger clone is one nucleotide away. One collaborating source in Seattle enrolled patients while the patients were actively infected and followed the patients over time throughout the course of disease. Each collaborating institution followed its own protocols to collect whole blood in K2EDTA tubes. For TCRbeta analysis, collaborators shipped samples in one of three forms: frozen whole blood, isolated PBMCs, or DNA extracted from either of those sample types. General conclusions and limits of the study: Clinical and demographic metadata were provided uncurated, with the amount varying by source and participant.

Spanning cysteine to phenylalanine, the CDR3 consists of 15 amino acids. Solely the CDR3 DNA is kept, with 45 bases framed from the first base. The V end gives up 5 bases and the J end 0 bases, leaving 4 bases in the junction not matched to a gene. CDR1 and CDR2, per the germline V gene, are SGHVS and FQNEAQ. The V and J genes are TRBV7-8 and TRBJ1-5; a stretch of 7 junction bases matches TRBD1. The clonotype comes from a man aged 25 to 45 with COVID-19, enrolled during active disease. Sequenced: peripheral blood. CDR3 sequence: CASSRQGTSNQPQHF. The nucleotide sequence reads TGTGCCAGCAGCAGACAGGGTACTAGCAATCAGCCCCAGCATTTT.